Each of the 27 T cell receptor beta chains below was sequenced from the same sample in a study of T-cell memory formation after mild COVID-19. TCRdb re-derived calls from the 5' RACE reads in MiXCR, one entry per CDR3 protein. The sample lists more than 45,000 distinct CDR3 sequences, around 10% seen once, with about 11% in the top ten. Sequencing input: PBMCs or a T cell subset sorted from them (not recorded which). All receptors come from an adult woman who had mild COVID-19 (a few samples of this study predate the infection). Cell type and time point are not known.

This clonotype was observed a handful of times. V and J are TRBV27 and TRBJ2-3; 13 bases are a match to TRBD2. Trimming cost V 5 bases and J 1 base; bases outside gene matches: 6. The CDR3 consists of 17 residues. Germline CDR1 is MNHEY and CDR2 is SMNVEV (reference sequence). The CDR3 loop is CASSGLGLAGGTDTQYF. CDR3 nucleotides: TGTGCCAGCAGTGGATTAGGACTAGCGGGAGGCACAGATACGCAGTATTTT.

DNA for the CDR3: TGTGCCATCAGTGACCCACCAGGGCCCCAGCATTTT. Protein product: CAISDPPGPQHF. The rearrangement joins TRBV10-3 to TRBJ1-5; D is unclear. The CDR3 has 12 residues. Deletions cut 3 bases from V and 9 bases from J, with 9 bases between. Germline CDR1 and CDR2: ENHRY and SYGVKD.

This clonotype was observed many times. The chain combines TRBV4-2 with TRBJ2-7; the D gene is possibly TRBD2 (6 bases). CDR1 is LGHNA and CDR2 is YNFKEQ in the germline V gene. Trimming removed 1 base from V and 2 bases from J, with 9 bases in between. CDR3 length: 14 residues. CDR3 bases: TGTGCCAGCAGCCAAGCGGGGGTGGCCTACGAGCAGTACTTC. This codes for CASSQAGVAYEQYF.

The chain recombines TRBV2 with TRBJ1-1; D perhaps matches TRBD1 (5 bases). CDR3 size: 11 residues. The V and J ends lost 6 bases and 6 bases respectively, with 8 bases between them. CDR1 SNHLY and CDR2 FYNNEI come from the germline V gene. The CDR3 nucleotides are TGTGCCAGCAGGGGACTTGCTGAAGCTTTCTTT. Amino acid sequence: CASRGLAEAFF.

V usage is TRBV24-1 and J usage is TRBJ2-2, with D perhaps TRBD1 (6 bases). CDR3 length: 18 amino acids. Between the trimmed V and J ends, which lost 4 bases and 6 bases, there was a span of 23 bases. CDR1 is KGHDR and CDR2 is SFDVKD in the germline V gene. CDR3 nucleotide sequence: TGTGCCACCAGTGACTCCGGCCACCGGGACATACTTCCCGGGGAGCTGTTTTTT. Protein product: CATSDSGHRDILPGELFF.

The CDR3 DNA is TGTGCCAGCAGCTTAGTCCATGAATCCTACGAGCAGTACTTC. Its translation: CASSLVHESYEQYF. The rearrangement joins TRBV7-9 to TRBJ2-7; D call uncertain. The CDR3 spans 14 residues. V lost 1 base to trimming and J lost 1 base, with 8 bases between them. Germline V gives CDR1 SEHNR, CDR2 FQNEAQ (reference sequence).

This clonotype was recorded many times. This chain joins TRBV5-6 and TRBJ2-7; D gene uncertain. The length of the CDR3 is 15 residues. Germline CDR1 is SGHDT and CDR2 is YYEEEE. V lost 3 bases and J 5 bases, leaving 18 bases between the germline ends. DNA of the CDR3: TGTGCCAGCAGCTCGGGCCGGTTACTAACCAACGAGCAGTACTTC. It specifies CASSSGRLLTNEQYF.

In this sample, this clonotype turned up many times. The chain recombines TRBV4-1 with TRBJ2-5; TRBD2 might be the D (5 bases). CDR1 is MGHRA, CDR2 YSYEKL, per germline. The CDR3 covers 13 residues. V lost 2 bases to trimming and J lost 2 bases, with 6 bases between them. In DNA form, the CDR3 reads TGCGCCAGCAGCCAAAGCGGACAAGAGACCCAGTACTTC. This encodes CASSQSGQETQYF.

This chain links TRBV28 with TRBJ1-1; perhaps TRBD1 as D (5 bases). Germline CDR1 is MDHEN and CDR2 is SYDVKM. V dropped 5 bases and J dropped 5 bases, with 18 bases sitting between them. The CDR3 totals 15 residues. The CDR3 nucleotides read TGTGCCAGCAGTGCAGCGAGGGGAAGGAAAACTGAAGCTTTCTTT. It yields the protein CASSAARGRKTEAFF. Full variable domain (outside the CDR3, taken from reference TRBV28 and TRBJ1-1): DVKVTQSSRYLVKRTGEKVFLECVQDMDHENMFWYRQDPGLGLRLIYFSYDVKMKEKGDIPEGYSVSREKKERFSLILESASTNQTSMYLCASSAARGRKTEAFFGQGTRLTVV.

J is TRBJ2-7 and V is TRBV30; a weak D match, TRBD2 (5 bases). Looked up from germline, CDR1 is GTSNPN and CDR2 is SVGIG (reference sequence). The CDR3 consists of 13 residues. Trimming left V 0 bases short and J 5 bases short, with 11 bases between. The CDR3 region has the DNA TGTGCCTGGAGTGTCACCCTACTAGACGAGCAGTACTTC. Translation gives CAWSVTLLDEQYF.

The J gene is TRBJ1-1, the V gene TRBV12-3 or TRBV12-4; a weak D match, TRBD1 (6 bases). The CDR3 totals 14 residues. Trimming shortened V by 2 bases and J by 4 bases, and 11 bases separated the two germline ends. The CDR3 reads CASSLYRALTEAFF. The CDR3 bases are TGTGCCAGCAGTTTATACAGGGCCCTCACTGAAGCTTTCTTT.

The CDR3 sequence is CASSQNNPNTEAFF. CDR3 sequence (DNA): TGTGCCAGCAGCCAAAATAACCCGAACACTGAAGCTTTCTTT. V is TRBV16 and J is TRBJ1-1; D is undetermined. This CDR3 has 14 residues. The germline V gene has CDR1 KGHSY and CDR2 FQNENV. Trimming removed 2 bases at V and 1 base at J, with 8 bases between.

This clonotype was observed many times. CDR3: CASSRGLAEKITGELFF. The CDR3 nucleotides read TGTGCCAGCAGCCGGGGGCTAGCGGAAAAGATCACCGGGGAGCTGTTTTTT. The chain combines TRBV7-2 with TRBJ2-2; D perhaps matches TRBD2 (7 bases). The CDR3 consists of 17 residues. Trimming pared 5 bases from V and 4 bases from J, leaving 20 bases between. Germline-derived CDR1 and CDR2 are SGHTA and FQGNSA.

This clonotype was counted many times. The V and J genes are TRBV7-8 and TRBJ1-2; perhaps TRBD1 as D (5 bases). Germline assignment: CDR1 SGHVS and CDR2 FQNEAQ. Trimming removed 5 bases from V and 4 bases from J, with 11 bases in between. The CDR3 has 13 amino acids. CDR3 bases: TGTGCCAGCAGCCCCCGGGGCAGCTATGGCTACACCTTC. Protein: CASSPRGSYGYTF.

V gene TRBV7-9 combines with J gene TRBJ1-4; 9 bases agree with TRBD1. This CDR3 has 14 amino acids. The germline V gene encodes CDR1 SEHNR and CDR2 FQNEAQ (reference sequence). V was clipped by 6 bases and J by 4 bases; unmatched bases: 3. For the CDR3, the DNA is TGTGCCAGCAGGTCGGACAGGGGTAATGAAAAACTGTTTTTT. It is translated as CASRSDRGNEKLFF.

This clonotype was seen a few times. The V and J genes are TRBV4-2 and TRBJ2-7, with D unclear. V lost 0 bases and J 5 bases, leaving 8 bases between the germline ends. The CDR3 totals 13 residues. The germline V gene encodes CDR1 LGHNA and CDR2 YNFKEQ. In nucleotides, the CDR3 is TGTGCCAGCAGCCAAGAATCACAGCACGAGCAGTACTTC. It codes for CASSQESQHEQYF.

This clonotype was detected a few times. This chain connects TRBV13 to TRBJ1-4; D is perhaps TRBD1 (5 bases). The germline V and J ends were trimmed by 4 bases and 0 bases, with 12 bases remaining between them. Germline loops: CDR1 PRHDT, CDR2 FYEKMQ (reference sequence). The CDR3 has 16 amino acids. Here the CDR3 reads CASSYRGTATNEKLFF. The CDR3 DNA reads TGTGCCAGCAGCTACCGTGGGACCGCAACTAATGAAAAACTGTTTTTT.

The chain has TRBV19 and TRBJ2-6; 10 bases match TRBD1. In germline, CDR1 is LNHDA, CDR2 SQIVND (reference sequence). CDR3 length equals 19 residues. V dropped 1 base and J dropped 2; count of bases not matched to a gene: 8. CDR3 amino acids: CASSIAKGTGDAGANVLTF. The CDR3 coding sequence is TGTGCCAGTAGTATAGCAAAGGGGACAGGGGACGCTGGGGCCAACGTCCTGACTTTC. The variable domain in full, completed from reference TRBV19 and TRBJ2-6, reads DGGITQSPKYLFRKEGQNVTLSCEQNLNHDAMYWYRQDPGQGLRLIYYSQIVNDFQKGDIAEGYSVSREKKESFPLTVTSAQKNPTAFYLCASSIAKGTGDAGANVLTFGAGSRLTVL.

The chain joins TRBV3-1 to TRBJ2-2; D is uncertain. V lost 5 bases and J lost 1, with 2 bases in between. This CDR3 has 12 amino acids. Germline assignment: CDR1 LGHDT and CDR2 YNNKEL (reference sequence). CDR3 bases: TGTGCCAGCAGCAGGAACACCGGGGAGCTGTTTTTT. This sequence encodes CASSRNTGELFF.

Only a few counts were recorded for this clonotype. CDR3 in amino acids: CASSWEGSAYEQYF. The DNA of the CDR3 is TGTGCCAGCAGCTGGGAGGGGAGTGCCTACGAGCAGTACTTC. This chain connects TRBV12-3 or TRBV12-4 to TRBJ2-7; 7 bases fit TRBD2. CDR3 length: 14 amino acids. V lost 6 bases to trimming and J lost 2 bases; unmatched junction nucleotides: 7.

In this sample, this clonotype turned up a few times. The chain carries TRBV6-2 or TRBV6-3 and TRBJ2-7, with TRBD2 matching 9 bases. This CDR3 has 16 amino acids. V was clipped by 6 bases and J by 2 bases; unmatched bases: 11. Germline V gene data show CDR1 as MNHEY and CDR2 as SVGEGT. The CDR3 DNA reads TGTGCCAGCAGCCTTGCGAGGGGCGGGAGGGCCTACGAGCAGTACTTC. Its protein is CASSLARGGRAYEQYF.

This clonotype showed up many times. This chain connects TRBV7-2 to TRBJ2-5, with TRBD1 as a possible D gene (6 bases). Germline values: CDR1 SGHTA, CDR2 FQGNSA. The CDR3 runs to 16 residues. The germline V and J ends were trimmed by 6 bases and 1 base, with 18 bases remaining between them. For the CDR3, the DNA is TGTGCCAGCAGTCAAGACCAACAGGGACGCCAAGAGACCCAGTACTTC. Its translation is CASSQDQQGRQETQYF. Complete variable domain (other parts from reference TRBV7-2 and TRBJ2-5): GAGVSQSPSNKVTEKGKDVELRCDPISGHTALYWYRQSLGQGLEFLIYFQGNSAPDKSGLPSDRFSAERTGGSVSTLTIQRTQQEDSAVYLCASSQDQQGRQETQYFGPGTRLLVL.

At least ten counts were recorded for this clonotype. The V call is TRBV12-3 or TRBV12-4, the J call TRBJ2-5; D unclear. The V and J ends lost 2 bases and 4 bases respectively, with 8 bases between them. The CDR3 has 13 amino acids. CDR3 DNA sequence: TGTGCCAGCAGTTTAATGGAGCGAGAGACCCAGTACTTC. Protein sequence: CASSLMERETQYF.

The chain joins TRBV30 to TRBJ1-2, with 9 bases that match TRBD1. CDR1 is GTSNPN, CDR2 SVGIG, per germline (reference sequence). CDR3 size: 15 residues. V dropped 5 bases and J dropped 2; count of bases not matched to a gene: 9. This CDR3 is CAWDGHGTGNYGYTF. CDR3 nucleotide sequence: TGTGCCTGGGACGGCCACGGGACAGGGAACTATGGCTACACCTTC.

This clonotype was seen at least ten times. This sequence joins TRBV12-3 or TRBV12-4 and TRBJ2-5; possibly TRBD2 for D (5 bases). V was clipped by 5 bases and J by 2 bases, with 15 bases between them. The CDR3 sequence is 15 residues long. CDR3 protein: CASSGRLDFQETQYF. The CDR3 DNA is TGTGCCAGCAGTGGGCGGTTGGACTTTCAAGAGACCCAGTACTTC.

This clonotype has a handful of counts. The rearrangement links TRBV6-1 to TRBJ1-1; 7 nucleotides align to TRBD1. With 6 bases clipped from V and 0 bases from J, the junction kept 4 bases outside the gene matches. The CDR3 runs 14 residues. Germline V CDR1 and CDR2: MNHNS, SASEGT. The CDR3 DNA sequence: TGTGCCAGCAGGATGGGACAGATGAACACTGAAGCTTTCTTT. The encoded protein is CASRMGQMNTEAFF.

V usage is TRBV4-2 and J usage is TRBJ2-2; D unresolved. Trimming took off 0 bases at V and 2 bases at J, with 10 bases between the two ends. Germline V gene data show CDR1 as LGHNA and CDR2 as YNFKEQ. CDR3 size: 16 residues. CDR3 DNA sequence: TGTGCCAGCAGCCAAGAGACCGACCATAACACCGGGGAGCTGTTTTTT. Amino acids: CASSQETDHNTGELFF.